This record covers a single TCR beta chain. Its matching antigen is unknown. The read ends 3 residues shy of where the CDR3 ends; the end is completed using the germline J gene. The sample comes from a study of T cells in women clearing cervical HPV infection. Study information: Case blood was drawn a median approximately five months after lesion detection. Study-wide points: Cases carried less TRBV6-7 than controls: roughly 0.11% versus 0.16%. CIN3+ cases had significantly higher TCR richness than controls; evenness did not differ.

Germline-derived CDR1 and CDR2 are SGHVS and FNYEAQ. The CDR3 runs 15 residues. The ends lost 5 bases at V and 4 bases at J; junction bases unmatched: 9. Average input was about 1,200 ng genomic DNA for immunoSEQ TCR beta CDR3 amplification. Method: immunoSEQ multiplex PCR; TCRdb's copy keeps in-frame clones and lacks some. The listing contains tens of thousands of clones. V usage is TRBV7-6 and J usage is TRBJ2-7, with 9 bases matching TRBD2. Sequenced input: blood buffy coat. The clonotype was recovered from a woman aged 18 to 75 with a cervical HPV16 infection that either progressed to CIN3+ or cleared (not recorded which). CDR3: CASSPPSGDLYEQYF. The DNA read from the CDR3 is TGTGCCAGCAGCCCTCCTAGCGGGGATCTGTACGAG. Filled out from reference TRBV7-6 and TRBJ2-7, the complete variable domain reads GAGVSQSPRYKVTKRGQDVALRCDPISGHVSLYWYRQALGQGPEFLTYFNYEAQQDKSGLPNDRFSAERPEGSISTLTIQRTEQRDSAMYRCASSPPSGDLYEQYFGPGTRLTVT.